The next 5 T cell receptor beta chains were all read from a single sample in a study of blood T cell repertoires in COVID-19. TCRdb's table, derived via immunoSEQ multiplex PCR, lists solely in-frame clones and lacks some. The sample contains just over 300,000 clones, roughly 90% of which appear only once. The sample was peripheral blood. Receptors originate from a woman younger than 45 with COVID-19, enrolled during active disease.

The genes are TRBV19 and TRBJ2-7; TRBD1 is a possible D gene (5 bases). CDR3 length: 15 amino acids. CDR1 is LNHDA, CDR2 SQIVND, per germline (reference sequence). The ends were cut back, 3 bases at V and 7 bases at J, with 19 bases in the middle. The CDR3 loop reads CASSIRAVGPREQYF. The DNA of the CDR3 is TGTGCCAGTAGTATCAGGGCAGTCGGGCCTCGTGAGCAGTACTTC.

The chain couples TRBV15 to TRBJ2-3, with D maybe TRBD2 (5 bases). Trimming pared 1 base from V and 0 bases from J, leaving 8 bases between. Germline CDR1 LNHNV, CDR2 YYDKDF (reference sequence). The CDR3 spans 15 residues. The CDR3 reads CATSRGRGSTDTQYF. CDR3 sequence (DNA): TGTGCCACCAGCAGAGGACGGGGTAGCACAGATACGCAGTATTTT.

This chain's CDR3 is CASSELHRGTEAFF. CDR3 nucleotides: TGCGCCAGCAGTGAGTTACATCGGGGCACTGAAGCTTTCTTT. The chain carries TRBV10-2 and TRBJ1-1, with D hard to call. Germline lookup yields CDR1 WSHSY and CDR2 SAAADI. Trimming took 1 base from V and 4 from J, leaving 10 bases between them. CDR3 length: 14 residues.

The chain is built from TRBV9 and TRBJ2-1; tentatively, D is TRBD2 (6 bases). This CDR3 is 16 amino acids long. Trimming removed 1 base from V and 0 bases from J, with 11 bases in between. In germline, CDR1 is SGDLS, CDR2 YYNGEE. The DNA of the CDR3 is TGTGCCAGCAGCGTATTTAGCGGTAGCTCCTACAATGAGCAGTTCTTC. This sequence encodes CASSVFSGSSYNEQFF.

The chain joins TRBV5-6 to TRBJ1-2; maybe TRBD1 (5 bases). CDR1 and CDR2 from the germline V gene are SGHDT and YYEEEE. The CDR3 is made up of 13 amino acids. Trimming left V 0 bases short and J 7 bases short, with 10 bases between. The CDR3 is CASSLAGVRGYTF. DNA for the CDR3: TGTGCCAGCAGCTTGGCGGGGGTTCGTGGCTACACCTTC.